The rows below give T cell receptor beta chains drawn from one sample of a study of radiotherapy plus CTLA-4 blockade in lung cancer. The method was immunoSEQ multiplex PCR; TCRdb's version includes in-frame clones alone and lacks a portion of them. The sample lists about 90,000 clones; over 75% were seen once. The material was peripheral blood, obtained from a patient treated with radiotherapy plus ipilimumab. These receptors were taken from a human donor with non-small cell lung cancer that progressed on radiotherapy plus ipilimumab. Each CDR3 is given with its conserved first and last residue. D genes are given only for firm matches. A clone size is listed for some rows: how often the clone was seen (once, few, many), or a class if it is expanded.

TRBD1 | TRBJ1-2 | TRBV4-3 | NA | CASSHSDRAGGYTF | TGCGCCAGCAGCCACTCGGACAGGGCGGGTGGCTACACCTTC
TRBD1 | TRBJ2-2 | TRBV7-2 | NA | CASSFTGGTGELFF | TGTGCCAGCAGCTTCACAGGGGGCACCGGGGAGCTGTTTTTT
NA | TRBJ1-5 | TRBV6-6 | NA | CASSYEGRYQPQHF | TGTGCCAGCAGTTACGAGGGGCGATATCAGCCCCAGCATTTT
TRBD2 | TRBJ2-3 | TRBV5-1 | once | CASNPPGTSGSTQYF | TGCGCCAGCAACCCGCCAGGGACTAGCGGGAGTACGCAGTATTTT
NA | TRBJ2-2 | TRBV6-6 | once | CASSPPVTGELFF | TGTGCCAGCAGTCCCCCCGTCACCGGGGAGCTGTTTTTT
NA | TRBJ2-7 | TRBV9 | once | CASSVRAQGNNEQYF | TGTGCCAGCAGCGTAAGGGCACAGGGAAATAACGAGCAGTACTTC
NA | TRBJ1-1 | TRBV27 | NA | CASSIDPQGNTEAFF | TGTGCCAGCAGTATTGATCCCCAGGGGAACACTGAAGCTTTCTTT
NA | TRBJ1-1 | TRBV5-1 | NA | CASSQKTVNTEAFF | TGCGCCAGCAGTCAAAAGACGGTGAACACTGAAGCTTTCTTT
TRBD2 | TRBJ2-5 | TRBV5-1 | NA | CASSPRASGTQETQYF | TGCGCCAGCAGCCCGAGGGCTAGCGGGACTCAAGAGACCCAGTACTTC
NA | TRBJ1-2 | TRBV10-3 | NA | CAISGLALSYGYTF | TGTGCCATCAGTGGCCTGGCCCTATCCTATGGCTACACCTTC
NA | TRBJ2-1 | TRBV7-9 | NA | CASQGGVHNEQFF | TGTGCCAGCCAAGGAGGGGTCCACAATGAGCAGTTCTTC
TRBD2 | TRBJ2-7 | TRBV28 | NA | CASSLWLAGGREQYF | TGTGCCAGCAGTTTATGGCTAGCGGGGGGCCGCGAGCAGTACTTC
NA | TRBJ1-2 | TRBV6-1 | NA | CASSLRTGYGYTF | TGTGCCAGCAGTCTACGGACGGGCTATGGCTACACCTTC
NA | TRBJ1-5 | TRBV10-3 | few | CASGRTSNQPQHF | TGTGCCAGTGGACGGACTAGCAATCAGCCCCAGCATTTT
TRBD2 | TRBJ2-1 | TRBV12-5 | NA | CASVRDYAYNEQFF | TGTGCTAGTGTTAGGGACTACGCCTACAATGAGCAGTTCTTC
NA | TRBJ1-5 | TRBV10-2 | NA | CASSESTGSNQPQHF | TGCGCCAGCAGTGAATCTACGGGTAGCAATCAGCCCCAGCATTTT
TRBD2 | TRBJ2-1 | TRBV7-6 | NA | CASSLATSGGYNEQFF | TGTGCCAGCAGCTTAGCGACTAGCGGGGGGTACAATGAGCAGTTCTTC
NA | TRBJ1-2 | TRBV7-2 | once | CASSSPTGYGYTF | TGTGCCAGCAGCTCGCCGACAGGCTATGGCTACACCTTC
NA | TRBJ1-3 | TRBV5-5 | NA | CASSRGVGGAGNTIYF | TGTGCCAGCAGTCGTGGCGTTGGGGGGGCTGGAAACACCATATATTTT
TRBD2 | TRBJ2-5 | TRBV4-2 | NA | CASIHTGGGETQYF | TGTGCCAGCATCCATACGGGGGGAGGAGAGACCCAGTACTTC
NA | TRBJ1-5 | TRBV27 | NA | CASSQQGGGQPQHF | TGTGCCAGCAGCCAACAAGGAGGCGGGCAGCCCCAGCATTTT
TRBD2 | TRBJ2-1 | TRBV30 | few | CAWSRKRDIYNEQFF | TGTGCCTGGAGCCGAAAGCGGGATATCTACAATGAGCAGTTCTTC
TRBD1 | TRBJ2-3 | TRBV10-3 | NA | CAISESTGGNGDTQYF | TGTGCCATCAGTGAGTCGACAGGGGGAAACGGGGATACGCAGTATTTT
NA | TRBJ1-2 | TRBV15 | NA | CATSNSGSYGYTF | TGTGCCACCAGCAATTCAGGGTCCTATGGCTACACCTTC
NA | TRBJ2-2 | TRBV7-2 | NA | CASSPGMGWLGELFF | TGTGCCAGCAGCCCCGGAATGGGGTGGCTCGGGGAGCTGTTTTTT
TRBD1 | TRBJ2-3 | TRBV4-1 | NA | CASSLKGQPNTDTQYF | TGCGCCAGCAGCCTAAAGGGACAGCCGAACACAGATACGCAGTATTTT
TRBD2 | TRBJ2-1 | TRBV6-9 | NA | CATTSGSSYNEQFF | TGTGCCACCACTAGCGGATCTTCCTACAATGAGCAGTTCTTC
NA | TRBJ2-1 | TRBV4-3 | NA | CASSHPGGLTNEQFF | TGCGCCAGCAGCCACCCGGGGGGCCTGACCAATGAGCAGTTCTTC
NA | TRBJ1-2 | TRBV2 | NA | CASRSGGSYGYTF | TGTGCCAGCAGGAGTGGGGGGTCCTATGGCTACACCTTC
TRBD1 | TRBJ1-6 | TRBV19 | NA | CASTLSGQGNSPLHF | TGTGCCAGTACCCTATCGGGACAGGGTAATTCACCCCTCCACTTT
NA | TRBJ2-2 | TRBV19 | NA | CATLKEWTGELFF | TGTGCCACTCTCAAGGAGTGGACCGGGGAGCTGTTTTTT
NA | TRBJ1-2 | TRBV11-1 | NA | CASSFGARGGYTF | TGTGCCAGCAGCTTTGGGGCCCGGGGAGGCTACACCTTC
NA | TRBJ2-5 | TRBV7-8 | NA | CASSLTYQETQYF | TGTGCCAGCAGCTTAACATACCAAGAGACCCAGTACTTC
TRBD1 | TRBJ1-1 | TRBV5-5 | NA | CASSLGQGVNTEAFF | TGTGCCAGCAGCTTAGGACAGGGAGTGAACACTGAAGCTTTCTTT
TRBD2 | TRBJ2-1 | TRBV7-9 | NA | CASSLTSGGPVPSEQFF | TGTGCCAGCAGCTTAACTAGCGGGGGGCCTGTTCCCAGTGAGCAGTTCTTC
NA | TRBJ2-7 | TRBV5-1 | once | CASRSDGTSVGEQYF | TGCGCCAGCAGGTCTGACGGGACCTCGGTTGGGGAGCAGTACTTC
NA | TRBJ2-4 | TRBV10-2 | NA | CASSEQGGKNIQYF | TGCGCCAGCAGTGAGCAGGGGGGGAAAAACATTCAGTACTTC
TRBD1 | TRBJ2-5 | TRBV9 | NA | CASSATGQAETQYF | TGTGCCAGCAGCGCCACAGGACAGGCAGAGACCCAGTACTTC
TRBD1 | TRBJ2-2 | TRBV10-3 | NA | CAISLNRDRSTGELFF | TGTGCCATCAGTCTAAACCGGGACAGGTCTACCGGGGAGCTGTTTTTT
TRBD1 | TRBJ1-5 | TRBV5-1 | NA | CASSSDRGRLNSNQPQHF | TGCGCCAGCAGCTCAGACAGGGGCCGCCTAAATAGCAATCAGCCCCAGCATTTT
NA | TRBJ1-1 | TRBV18 | few | CASSPLSTDVNTEAFF | TGTGCCAGCTCACCCTTGTCGACGGACGTCAACACTGAAGCTTTCTTT